These 11 T cell receptor beta chains came from one sample sequenced in a study of T cell responses to AZD1222 COVID-19 vaccine. Profiling relied on immunoSEQ multiplex PCR, and the TCRdb table lists in-frame clones only, not all of them. The table lists about 130,000 clones, more than 85% of them singletons. The sequenced sample was peripheral blood, obtained on day 0 of AZD1222 vaccination. These receptors originate from an adult in good health.

This chain connects TRBV6-5 to TRBJ2-7, with D possibly TRBD1 on 6 matching bases. The CDR3 runs to 14 residues. V gave up 6 bases and J gave up 3 bases, with 15 bases separating them. Germline V gives CDR1 MNHEY, CDR2 SVGAGI. The CDR3 nucleotides read TGTGCCAGCAGCCGCCGGACAGATTACTACGAGCAGTACTTC. As protein: CASSRRTDYYEQYF.

The chain links TRBV27 to TRBJ1-6; the D gene is possibly TRBD1 (6 bases). V gave up 8 bases and J gave up 5 bases, with 7 bases separating them. Germline loops: CDR1 MNHEY, CDR2 SMNVEV (reference sequence). CDR3 length: 12 residues. In nucleotides, the CDR3 is TGTGCCAGCTGGGACAATAATTCACCCCTCCACTTT. Translation: CASWDNNSPLHF.

This chain joins TRBV5-1 and TRBJ1-3; D not resolved. Trimming cost V 0 bases and J 0 bases, with 4 bases left between them. Germline assignment: CDR1 SGHRS and CDR2 YFSETQ. CDR3 length: 14 amino acids. CDR3: CASSLGNSGNTIYF. The DNA for the CDR3 is TGCGCCAGCAGCTTGGGGAACTCTGGAAACACCATATATTTT.

J is TRBJ1-3 and V is TRBV9, with no clear D. The CDR3 runs to 11 residues. Germline V gene lookup returns CDR1 SGDLS and CDR2 YYNGEE. Trimming removed 0 bases at V and 8 bases at J, with 3 bases between. The CDR3 DNA is TGTGCCAGCAGCGTAGCGGACACCATATATTTT. The encoded protein is CASSVADTIYF. Full variable domain (rest looked up from reference TRBV9 and TRBJ1-3): DSGVTQTPKHLITATGQRVTLRCSPRSGDLSVYWYQQSLDQGLQFLIQYYNGEERAKGNILERFSAQQFPDLHSELNLSSLELGDSALYFCASSVADTIYFGEGSWLTVV.

This clone has just one count. CDR3 sequence: CAIRGSSYNEQFF. For the CDR3, the DNA is TGTGCCATCAGGGGGAGTTCCTACAATGAGCAGTTCTTC. The V and J genes are TRBV10-3 and TRBJ2-1; TRBD2 is a possible D gene (5 bases). Germline V gene data show CDR1 as ENHRY and CDR2 as SYGVKD. The CDR3 loop spans 13 amino acids. V shed 6 bases and J shed 1 base, with 7 bases lying between them.

The rearrangement joins TRBV10-3 to TRBJ2-3; 11 bases align to TRBD2. The CDR3 spans 16 residues. V shed 3 bases and J 3 bases; nucleotides not matched to a gene: 5. Germline V gene sequence: CDR1 ENHRY, CDR2 SYGVKD. CDR3 sequence reads: CAISDRTSGPTDTQYF. The DNA for the CDR3 is TGTGCCATCAGTGATAGGACTAGCGGGCCGACAGATACGCAGTATTTT.

This chain links TRBV7-3 with TRBJ2-2; 7 nucleotides line up with TRBD1. The CDR3 is 15 amino acids. V was clipped by 5 bases and J by 0 bases; unmatched bases: 3. Germline CDR1 and CDR2: SGHTA and FQGTGA. CDR3: CASSVQGTNTGELFF. The DNA for the CDR3 is TGTGCCAGCAGCGTACAGGGGACGAACACCGGGGAGCTGTTTTTT.

This chain links TRBV7-9 with TRBJ2-7, with D possibly TRBD1 on 5 matching bases. The CDR3 consists of 12 residues. Germline CDR1 SEHNR, CDR2 FQNEAQ (reference sequence). V lost 3 bases and J lost 4, with 7 bases in between. In nucleotides, the CDR3 is TGTGCCAGCAGCTTTACAGGTTACGAGCAGTACTTC. It is translated as CASSFTGYEQYF.

The chain combines TRBV23-1 with TRBJ2-1, with 14 bases fitting TRBD2. TRBV23-1 is annotated as an ORF whose role is uncertain. With V trimmed by 5 bases and J by 2 bases, 8 bases remained unmatched. This CDR3 is built from 18 residues. The CDR3 coding sequence is TGCGCCAGCAGTAAGCTTCCGGGACTAGCGGGGGCCTACAATGAGCAGTTCTTC. This gives the protein CASSKLPGLAGAYNEQFF.

This chain joins TRBV19 and TRBJ1-1; D is unclear. The germline CDR1 and CDR2 sequences are LNHDA and SQIVND (reference sequence). Trimming left V 4 bases short and J 4 bases short, with 13 bases between. The CDR3 extends over 14 amino acids. Here the CDR3 DNA reads TGTGCCAGTAGTACGTTGGTAAGGGTCACTGAAGCTTTCTTT. It is translated as CASSTLVRVTEAFF.

CDR3: CASRGTGRETQYF. The CDR3 DNA reads TGTGCCAGCAGGGGGACAGGGCGGGAGACCCAGTACTTC. V and J are TRBV6-5 and TRBJ2-5; 9 bases are shared with TRBD1. The germline V gene encodes CDR1 MNHEY and CDR2 SVGAGI. V lost 6 bases to trimming and J lost 5 bases; unmatched junction nucleotides: 4. The CDR3 is 13 residues long.